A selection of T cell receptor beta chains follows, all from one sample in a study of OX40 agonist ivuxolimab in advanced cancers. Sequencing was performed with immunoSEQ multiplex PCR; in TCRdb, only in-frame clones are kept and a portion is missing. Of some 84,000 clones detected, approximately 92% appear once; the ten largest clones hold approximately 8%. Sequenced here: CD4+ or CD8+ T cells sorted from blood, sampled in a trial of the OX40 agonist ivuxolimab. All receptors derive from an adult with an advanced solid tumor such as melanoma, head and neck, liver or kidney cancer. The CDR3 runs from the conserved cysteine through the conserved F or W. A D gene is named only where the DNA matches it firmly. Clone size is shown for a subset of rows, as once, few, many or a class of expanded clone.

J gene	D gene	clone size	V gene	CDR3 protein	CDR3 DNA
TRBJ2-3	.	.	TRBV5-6	CASSLTGDHTQYF	TGTGCCAGCAGCTTAACCGGGGATCATACGCAGTATTTT
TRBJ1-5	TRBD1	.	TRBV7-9	CASSLGFQGVDNQPQHF	TGTGCCAGCAGCTTAGGATTCCAGGGGGTCGACAATCAGCCCCAGCATTTT
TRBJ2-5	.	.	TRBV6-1	CASPGPSQETQYF	TGTGCCAGCCCGGGACCCTCCCAAGAGACCCAGTACTTC
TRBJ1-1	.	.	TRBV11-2	CASSQQGGANTEAFF	TGTGCCAGCAGCCAGCAGGGAGGGGCCAACACTGAAGCTTTCTTT
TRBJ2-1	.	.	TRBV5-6	CASQPPAPYNEQFF	TGTGCCAGCCAGCCCCCGGCGCCCTACAATGAGCAGTTCTTC
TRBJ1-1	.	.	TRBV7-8	CASSLPEGDTEAFF	TGTGCCAGCAGCTTACCGGAGGGTGACACTGAAGCTTTCTTT
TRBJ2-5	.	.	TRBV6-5	CASSYYGQETQYF	TGTGCCAGCAGTTATTACGGACAAGAGACCCAGTACTTC
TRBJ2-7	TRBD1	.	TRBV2	CASSEGAYEQYF	TGTGCCAGCAGCGAGGGGGCTTACGAGCAGTACTTC
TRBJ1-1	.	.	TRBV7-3	CASSLWENTEAFF	TGTGCCAGCAGCTTATGGGAGAACACTGAAGCTTTCTTT
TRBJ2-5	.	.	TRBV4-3	CASSQELAGGQETQYF	TGCGCCAGCAGCCAAGAGTTAGCAGGGGGGCAAGAGACCCAGTACTTC
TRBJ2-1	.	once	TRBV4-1	CASSYPPGQGVAGGLNNEQFF	TGCGCCAGCAGCTATCCTCCGGGACAGGGGGTAGCGGGGGGCCTTAACAATGAGCAGTTCTTC
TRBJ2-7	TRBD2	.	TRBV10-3	CAISESRVAGARDEQYF	TGTGCCATCAGTGAGTCCCGCGTAGCGGGGGCTCGTGATGAGCAGTACTTC
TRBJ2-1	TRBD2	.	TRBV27	CASSPGTSGVNEQFF	TGTGCCAGCAGCCCCGGGACTAGCGGGGTAAATGAGCAGTTCTTC
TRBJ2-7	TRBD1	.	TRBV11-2	CASSLAGTAYEQYF	TGTGCCAGCAGCTTAGCCGGGACAGCCTACGAGCAGTACTTC
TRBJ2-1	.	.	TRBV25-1	CASSGRGRVDEQFF	TGTGCCAGCAGTGGGAGGGGTAGGGTGGATGAGCAGTTCTTC
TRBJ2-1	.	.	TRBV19	CASSILAEHNEQFF	TGTGCCAGTAGTATCTTAGCGGAGCACAATGAGCAGTTCTTC
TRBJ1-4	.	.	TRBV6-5	CASSLGGAEKLFF	TGTGCCAGCAGCCTCGGGGGGGCCGAAAAACTGTTTTTT
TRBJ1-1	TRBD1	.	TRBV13	CASSTGQGTTEAFF	TGTGCCAGCAGCACCGGACAGGGGACCACTGAAGCTTTCTTT
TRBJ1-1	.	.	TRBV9	CASSAQGGVNTEAFF	TGTGCCAGCAGCGCCCAGGGAGGGGTGAACACTGAAGCTTTCTTT
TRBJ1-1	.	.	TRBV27	CASSLSRGGIEAFF	TGTGCCAGCAGTTTATCGAGGGGGGGGATTGAAGCTTTCTTT
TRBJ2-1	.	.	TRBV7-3	CASSLTKAHNEQFF	TGTGCCAGCAGCTTAACGAAGGCTCACAATGAGCAGTTCTTC
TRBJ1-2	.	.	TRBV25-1	CASSERGAWGVGYTF	TGTGCCAGCAGTGAACGGGGGGCTTGGGGTGTTGGCTACACCTTC
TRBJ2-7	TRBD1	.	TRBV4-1	CASSQVGTEPYEQYF	TGCGCCAGCAGCCAAGTCGGGACAGAGCCCTACGAGCAGTACTTC
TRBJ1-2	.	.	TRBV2	CASSDKGVTF	TGTGCCAGCAGTGATAAGGGTGTCACCTTC
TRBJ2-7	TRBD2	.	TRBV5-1	CASSSWGGSYEQYF	TGCGCCAGCAGCTCATGGGGGGGATCCTACGAGCAGTACTTC
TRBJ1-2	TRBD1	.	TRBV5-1	CASSLSTGSSYTF	TGCGCCAGCAGCTTGTCGACAGGGTCGAGCTACACCTTC
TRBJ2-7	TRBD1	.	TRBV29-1	CSVVRTGNYEQYF	TGCAGCGTTGTAAGGACAGGCAACTACGAGCAGTACTTC
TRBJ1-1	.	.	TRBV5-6	CASSRVGNTEAFF	TGTGCCAGCAGTCGGGTCGGGAACACTGAAGCTTTCTTT
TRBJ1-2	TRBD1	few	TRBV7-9	CASSSVQGANGYTF	TGTGCCAGCAGCTCGGTACAGGGGGCGAATGGCTACACCTTC
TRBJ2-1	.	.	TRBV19	CASSIVANEQFF	TGTGCCAGTAGTATAGTGGCCAATGAGCAGTTCTTC
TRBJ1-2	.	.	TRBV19	CATYTGLCYTF	TGTGCCACCTACACAGGGTTGTGCTACACCTTC
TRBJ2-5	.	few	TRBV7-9	CASRDSGTQYF	TGTGCCAGTCGGGACTCTGGGACCCAGTACTTC
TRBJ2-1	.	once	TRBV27	CASSFPGVAYNEQFF	TGTGCCAGCAGTTTCCCCGGGGTCGCCTACAATGAGCAGTTCTTC
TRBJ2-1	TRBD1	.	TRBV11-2	CALADRGLNEQFF	TGTGCCCTTGCGGACAGGGGGCTCAATGAGCAGTTCTTC
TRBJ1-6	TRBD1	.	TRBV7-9	CASSQDRVYYNSPLHF	TGTGCCAGCAGCCAAGACAGGGTTTACTATAATTCACCCCTCCACTTT
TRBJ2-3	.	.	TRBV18	CASSPLISDHTDTQYF	TGTGCCAGCTCACCACTGATTAGCGACCACACAGATACGCAGTATTTT
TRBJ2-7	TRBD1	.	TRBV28	CASSHGQGLGEQYF	TGTGCCAGCAGTCACGGACAGGGCTTAGGTGAGCAGTACTTC
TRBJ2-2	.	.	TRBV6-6	CASSRTGNTGELFF	TGTGCCAGCAGTAGGACTGGTAACACCGGGGAGCTGTTTTTT
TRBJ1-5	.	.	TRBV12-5	CASSADEQGLDQPQHF	TGTGCTAGCAGCGCGGATGAACAGGGACTGGATCAGCCCCAGCATTTT
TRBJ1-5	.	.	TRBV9	CASSVGQFNQPQHF	TGTGCCAGCAGCGTAGGACAGTTCAATCAGCCCCAGCATTTT
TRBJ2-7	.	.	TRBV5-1	CASSLVGANEQYF	TGCGCCAGCAGCTTGGTCGGGGCCAACGAGCAGTACTTC
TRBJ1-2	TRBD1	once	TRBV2	CASSGVDRDGYGYTF	TGTGCCAGCAGTGGGGTAGACAGGGACGGCTATGGCTACACCTTC
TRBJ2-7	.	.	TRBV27	CASSRGLTYEQYF	TGTGCCAGCAGCCGGGGACTGACCTACGAGCAGTACTTC